This T cell receptor beta chain was recovered during a study of CD8+ T cells in alopecia areata. The treatment is: oral pan-JAK inhibitor, 5-10 mg twice daily. This CDR3 has 13 amino acids. CDR1 SGHDT and CDR2 YYEEEE come from the germline V gene. V was shortened by 2 bases and J by 7 bases, with 10 bases between the two germline ends. RNA, once extracted, was reverse transcribed into cDNA for use as the sequencing template. Generated by immunoSEQ multiplex PCR, the TCRdb table keeps only in-frame clones and is missing some. The table has fewer than 250,000 clones, about two fifths seen once. This chain uses TRBV5-6 with TRBJ2-1; D remains unclear. This specimen consisted of CD4+ T cells sorted from blood, obtained at approximately week 30, from a patient treated with tofacitinib. The sequence derives from a human donor with alopecia areata. The CDR3 region is CASSFIGSNEQFF. For the CDR3, the DNA is TGTGCCAGCAGCTTTATCGGGTCGAATGAGCAGTTCTTC.